This T cell receptor (beta chain) was recovered during a study of blood T cell repertoires in COVID-19. Study overall: The samples span acute and convalescent COVID-19 from the United States, Italy and Spain. The analysed material was cDNA or gDNA that came from T cells, B-cell-depleted T cells, or PBMCs.

Under the authors' procedure: For nucleated cells, counts were estimated from reference gene primer amplification. Repertoires were generated with immunoSEQ multiplex PCR, while TCRdb's copy carries only in-frame clones and drops some. V, J and clone size are taken as reported in that table, and D and trimming were inferred from the DNA itself. The profile covers approximately 240,000 clones, with roughly nine tenths appearing a single time and over 9.5% taken by the ten largest. The CDR3 totals 14 residues. Trimming pared 5 bases from V and 4 bases from J, leaving 14 bases between. Germline values: CDR1 MNHEY, CDR2 SMNVEV (reference sequence).

Sequenced material: peripheral blood. The chain is built from TRBV27 and TRBJ1-1, with D uncertain. The receptor was isolated from a woman aged 18-29 years who had recovered from COVID-19. CDR3 loop: CASSPSGPSTEAFF. As DNA, the CDR3 is TGTGCCAGCAGTCCGTCCGGTCCTAGCACTGAAGCTTTCTTT.